This TCR beta chain is from a study of blood T cell repertoires in COVID-19. Study context: COVID-19 samples collected from the United States, Italy and Spain covered acute and convalescent phases. PBMCs, B-cell-depleted T cells, or T cells were the source of the cDNA or gDNA that made up the material.

In the study's own analysis: It was from reference gene primer amplification that nucleated cell counts were estimated. Clones were sequenced by immunoSEQ multiplex PCR, and TCRdb holds only the in-frame ones, with some missing. V and J calls and clone size are copied from that table; D and trimming were computed from the DNA. In the table there are fewer than 200,000 clones, 86% of which are singletons. Trimming stripped 5 bases from V and 7 bases from J, with 12 bases between. CDR3 length: 13 amino acids. Germline-derived CDR1 and CDR2 are WSHSY and SAAADI. The source of this sequence is a man between 65 and 85 years old with active or convalescent COVID-19. J is TRBJ1-5 and V is TRBV10-2; D possibly corresponds to TRBD1 (6 bases). The sequenced material came from peripheral blood. CDR3 in amino acids: CASSLQGGQPQHF. DNA of the CDR3: TGCGCCAGCAGTCTACAGGGTGGACAGCCCCAGCATTTT.